These 12 T cell receptor beta chains share one sample of origin, sequenced in a study of cytomegalovirus exposure and HLA in healthy donors. Use of 60 Vbeta and 13 Jbeta primers characterized the PCR. Libraries were prepared by immunoSEQ multiplex PCR; TCRdb keeps only in-frame clonotypes and omits some of them. The top ten hold roughly 1.6% of the sample, which has about 160,000 clones, around 78% seen once. Sequencing used PBMCs. The receptors stem from a man between 40 and 49 years old in good health and CMV-seronegative.

This chain joins TRBV11-2 and TRBJ2-7; D is possibly TRBD2 (6 bases). V lost 1 base to trimming and J lost 4 bases, with 11 bases between them. The CDR3 runs to 14 residues. Germline values: CDR1 SGHAT, CDR2 FQNNGV. In DNA, the CDR3 is TGTGCCAGCAGCTTAGGCGGGAACTTTTACGAGCAGTACTTC. This sequence encodes CASSLGGNFYEQYF.

J is TRBJ1-2 and V is TRBV19; D possibly corresponds to TRBD1 (5 bases). Trimming shortened V by 0 bases and J by 2 bases, and 7 bases separated the two germline ends. Germline V gene lookup returns CDR1 LNHDA and CDR2 SQIVND (reference sequence). The CDR3 is 14 amino acids. CDR3 region: CASSIDKGNYGYTF. CDR3 nucleotides: TGTGCCAGTAGTATAGATAAGGGGAACTATGGCTACACCTTC.

The rearrangement links TRBV28 to TRBJ1-5; tentatively, D is TRBD1 (6 bases). Germline V gives CDR1 MDHEN, CDR2 SYDVKM. The CDR3 totals 13 residues. V shed 5 bases and J shed 7 bases, with 12 bases lying between them. The CDR3 DNA sequence: TGTGCCAGCAGTCCGCAACAGGGCCAGCCCCAGCATTTT. This translates into CASSPQQGQPQHF.

The genes are TRBV30 and TRBJ2-1, with a tentative D call TRBD2 (6 bases). V lost 7 bases and J lost 4, with 8 bases in between. Germline loops: CDR1 GTSNPN, CDR2 SVGIG (reference sequence). The CDR3 consists of 11 residues. The CDR3 protein is CASEGYNEQFF. The CDR3 nucleotides read TGTGCCTCGGAGGGTTACAATGAGCAGTTCTTC.

This chain uses TRBV2 with TRBJ2-6; TRBD1 might be the D (6 bases). V shed 8 bases and J shed 0 bases, with 11 bases lying between them. From germline, CDR1 is SNHLY and CDR2 FYNNEI. The CDR3 extends over 15 amino acids. The CDR3 sequence: CASGLQGSGANVLTF. DNA of the CDR3: TGTGCCAGCGGCTTACAGGGCTCTGGGGCCAACGTCCTGACTTTC.

The genes are TRBV27 and TRBJ2-3, with D uncertain. Germline V gene lookup returns CDR1 MNHEY and CDR2 SMNVEV (reference sequence). Trimming cost V 3 bases and J 0 bases, with 7 bases left between them. This CDR3 spans 14 amino acids. Here the CDR3 reads CASSFYSSTDTQYF. In DNA form, the CDR3 reads TGTGCCAGCAGTTTCTACTCTAGCACAGATACGCAGTATTTT.

V usage is TRBV7-2 and J usage is TRBJ2-7, with 9 bases aligning to TRBD2. This CDR3 comprises 15 residues. Germline CDR1 reads SGHTA; CDR2 reads FQGNSA. J was trimmed by 9 bases and V by 2 bases; bases with no gene match: 11. CDR3 nucleotides: TGTGCCAGCAGCTTACTCCCTAGCGGGGCCCCAGGGCAGTACTTC. Amino acids: CASSLLPSGAPGQYF.

The CDR3 is CASSTTSEAFF. The DNA of the CDR3 is TGTGCCAGCTCCACCACTAGTGAAGCTTTCTTT. The J gene is TRBJ1-1, the V gene TRBV18; D is uncertain. CDR3 size: 11 residues. Germline assignment: CDR1 KGHSH and CDR2 LQKENI. V lost 6 bases and J lost 7, with 9 bases in between.

V gene TRBV29-1 combines with J gene TRBJ2-5; D not resolved. V shed 4 bases and J shed 4 bases, with 4 bases lying between them. CDR1 is SQVTM, CDR2 ANQGSEA, per germline. CDR3 size: 10 residues. This chain's CDR3 is CSVAVETQYF. In nucleotides, the CDR3 is TGCAGCGTTGCTGTAGAGACCCAGTACTTC.

The chain has TRBV2 and TRBJ1-5; D gene ambiguous. Germline V gene data show CDR1 as SNHLY and CDR2 as FYNNEI. This CDR3 is built from 15 residues. Trimming shortened V by 10 bases and J by 1 base, and 17 bases separated the two germline ends. The CDR3 reads CAIADSSRSNQPQHF. The CDR3 nucleotides read TGTGCCATCGCGGACTCATCCAGGAGCAATCAGCCCCAGCATTTT.

As concerns this clone: Other DNA sequences in the same sample also yield this CDR3. V and J are TRBV30 and TRBJ1-1; D remains unclear. Trimming removed 3 bases from V and 1 base from J, with 3 bases in between. Germline loops: CDR1 GTSNPN, CDR2 SVGIG (reference sequence). This CDR3 has 11 residues. The DNA for the CDR3 is TGTGCCTGGAGGAGGAACACTGAAGCTTTCTTT. Translated, it gives CAWRRNTEAFF. Variable domain in full (rest from reference TRBV30 and TRBJ1-1): SQTIHQWPATLVQPVGSPLSLECTVEGTSNPNLYWYRQAAGRGLQLLFYSVGIGQISSEVPQNLSASRPQDRQFILSSKKLLLSDSGFYLCAWRRNTEAFFGQGTRLTVV.

The chain recombines TRBV7-9 with TRBJ2-7; D not certain. Per the germline V gene, CDR1 is SEHNR and CDR2 is FQNEAQ (reference sequence). Trimming removed 0 bases at V and 4 bases at J, with 10 bases between. The CDR3 contains 14 residues. The CDR3, as DNA: TGTGCCAGCAGCTTAGCGGTAACAGAATACGAGCAGTACTTC. Its translation is CASSLAVTEYEQYF.